This T cell receptor beta chain was observed in a study of cytomegalovirus exposure and HLA in healthy donors. Study details: Early on, a data release was issued that held 80 million or so unique TCRs from HLA-typed donors. Study-wide points: Analysis was performed later, and it showed HLA-associated TCR beta chains to be more clonally expanded than equally common others. TCR beta chain V- and J-gene trimming was linked, in a later analysis, to a missense variant in DCLRE1C. In a later analysis, CMV-associated beta chains were mostly HLA-associated, it appeared.

Details on this clone: Its target is unknown.

Researchers ran the PCR with 60 Vbeta and 13 Jbeta primers. Sequencing used immunoSEQ multiplex PCR; TCRdb keeps in-frame clones, though not all of them. The repertoire includes about 150,000 clones, 60% to 75% of them detected once, and roughly 1.7% sits in the top ten. This clonotype was obtained from a human donor in good health. Sequencing used PBMCs.

CDR3 sequence (DNA): TGTGCCAGCAGACGACTAGCACAAAACCCCCCAGATACGCAGTATTTT. As protein: CASRRLAQNPPDTQYF. The J gene is TRBJ2-3, the V gene TRBV6-9, with TRBD2 matching over 7 bases. Germline CDR1 MNHGY, CDR2 SVAAGI. Trimming at V came to 6 bases and at J to 4 bases, leaving 13 bases not matched to a gene. CDR3 length equals 16 residues.